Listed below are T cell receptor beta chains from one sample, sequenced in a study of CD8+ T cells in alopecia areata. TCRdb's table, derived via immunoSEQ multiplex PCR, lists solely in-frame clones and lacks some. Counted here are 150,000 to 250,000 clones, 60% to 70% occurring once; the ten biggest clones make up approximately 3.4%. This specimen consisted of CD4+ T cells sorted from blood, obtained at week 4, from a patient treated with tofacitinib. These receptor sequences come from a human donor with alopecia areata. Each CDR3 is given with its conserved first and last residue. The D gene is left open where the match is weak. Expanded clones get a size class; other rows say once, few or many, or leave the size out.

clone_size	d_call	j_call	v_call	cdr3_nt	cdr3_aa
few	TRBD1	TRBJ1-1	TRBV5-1	TGCGCCAGCAGCACCAGGACAGGGGGTTTGACGGCTTTCTTT	CASSTRTGGLTAFF
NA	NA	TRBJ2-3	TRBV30	TGTGCCTTTGCGAGAGTGGGAACGCAGTATTTT	CAFARVGTQYF
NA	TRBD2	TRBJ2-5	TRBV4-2	TGTGCCAGCAGCCGAGACAGGGCGGGGGGGCAAGAGACCCAGTACTTC	CASSRDRAGGQETQYF
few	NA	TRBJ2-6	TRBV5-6	TGTGCCAGCAGCTTTGGCTCTGGGGCCAACGTCCTGACTTTC	CASSFGSGANVLTF
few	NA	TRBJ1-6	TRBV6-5	TGTGCCAGCAGTTACTCAGGAACCTATAATTCACCCCTCCACTTT	CASSYSGTYNSPLHF
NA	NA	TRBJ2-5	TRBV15	TGTGCCACCAGCAGAGAAAGGGACACCCAAGAGACCCAGTACTTC	CATSRERDTQETQYF
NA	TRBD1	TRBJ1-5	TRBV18	TGTGCCAGCTCACCCGGCAGGGGGATCAGTCATCAGCCCCAGCATTTT	CASSPGRGISHQPQHF
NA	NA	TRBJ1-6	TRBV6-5	TGTGCCAGCAGCCGCAGGCTCAATGCCCTCCACTTT	CASSRRLNALHF
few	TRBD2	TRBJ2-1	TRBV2	TGTGCCAGCAGGGCTTTCTCGGGGGGGGTCTCCTACAATGAGCAGTTCTTC	CASRAFSGGVSYNEQFF
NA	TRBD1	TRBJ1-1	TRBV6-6	TGTGCCAGCAGGGGACAGGAGAACACTGAAGCTTTCTTT	CASRGQENTEAFF
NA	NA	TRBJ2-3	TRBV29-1	TGCAGCTCCTTGGGCCGGGGGTTCGGCACAGATACGCAGTATTTT	CSSLGRGFGTDTQYF
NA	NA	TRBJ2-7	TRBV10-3	TGTGCCAGCCGGCTTGGAACAGAGACCTACGAGCAGTACTTC	CASRLGTETYEQYF
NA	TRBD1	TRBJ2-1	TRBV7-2	TGTGCCAGCAGCCCCGGGACAGGGTACTCCTACAATGAGCAGTTCTTC	CASSPGTGYSYNEQFF
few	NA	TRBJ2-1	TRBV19	TGTGCCAGTGGGAGGGGGTTAGGTAGCAATGAGCAGTTCTTC	CASGRGLGSNEQFF
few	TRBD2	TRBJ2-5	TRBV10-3	TGTGCCATCAGTTCCCAGCGGGGAGAGACCCAGTACTTC	CAISSQRGETQYF
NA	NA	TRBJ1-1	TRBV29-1	TGCAGCGTTGACGACAGAAAGGGCACTGAAGCTTTCTTT	CSVDDRKGTEAFF